Reported below is one T cell receptor (beta chain). This record comes from a study of T cells in Graves' hyperthyroidism and ophthalmopathy. The CDR3 is made up of 13 amino acids. V was pared by 6 bases and J by 2 bases, with 11 bases between. The germline V gene encodes CDR1 MNHNS and CDR2 SASEGT. RNA transcripts were the template for amplifying TCR beta CDR3 regions. During a first-round RT-PCR of the TCR CDR3, the HTBI primer set was used. One entry per CDR3 protein results from TCRdb running MiXCR on the multiplex PCR reads. The table has about 500,000 distinct CDR3 sequences, roughly 15% seen once.

The source of this sequence is a woman aged 18-29 years with Graves' ophthalmopathy. The J gene is TRBJ2-7, the V gene TRBV6-1; a possible D gene is TRBD1 (6 bases). The sequencing sample was made of blood. In nucleotides, the CDR3 is TGTGCCAGCAGAAGACAGGTAACCTACGAGCAGTACTTC. This codes for CASRRQVTYEQYF.